This T cell receptor (beta chain) was found in a study of T-cell reconstitution after alpha-beta-depleted transplantation in children. Study-level findings and limits: There were reportedly several hundred expanded graft clones from which alpha-beta T cells came about two months after transplant. It was newly produced T cells that mostly accounted for T-cell counts and diversity one year after transplant. The study traced high day-60 TCRbeta diversity in some patients to surviving recipient T cells and thymic progenitors.

As it was prepared, the TCRbeta library received unique molecular identifiers. TCRdb reanalysed the PCR reads using MiXCR and keeps one entry per CDR3 protein. The sample carries roughly 490,000 distinct CDR3 sequences, about 10% recorded once. On this clonotype itself: No antigen is known for it.

Germline loops: CDR1 LNHNV, CDR2 YYDKDF (reference sequence). CDR3 length: 12 residues. With 5 bases removed from V and 6 bases from J, the gap between germline ends came to 8 bases. This receptor was obtained from a female patient between 2 and 15 years old who had a stem cell transplant for aplastic anemia, so the T cells may come from the graft donor. The chain has TRBV15 and TRBJ2-1; D is unclear. Material: PBMCs, mostly from graft donor cells, obtained 180 days after TCRalphabeta/CD19-depleted stem cell transplant. The DNA of the CDR3 is TGTGCCACCAGCCCCTGGCGCAATGAGCAGTTCTTC. Its protein is CATSPWRNEQFF.